The 22 T cell receptor beta chains below all came from one sample that was sequenced in a study of T cells in tumors and immune-related adverse events. Sequencing was performed with immunoSEQ multiplex PCR; in TCRdb, only in-frame clones are kept and a portion is missing. The table includes about 24,000 clones, about nine tenths detected once. This specimen was lymph node tissue, taken from a patient treated with anti-PD-1 therapy. The receptor source for this set is a female donor with metastatic renal cell carcinoma.

The chain is built from TRBV7-8 and TRBJ1-2; weak D call: TRBD1 (5 bases). The CDR3 spans 14 residues. In germline, CDR1 is SGHVS, CDR2 FQNEAQ. Trimming removed 5 bases at V and 8 bases at J, with 18 bases between. This CDR3 reads CASSQRLGDQGYTF. In nucleotides, the CDR3 is TGTGCCAGCAGCCAAAGGTTGGGGGATCAGGGCTACACCTTC.

The rearrangement uses TRBV5-1 and TRBJ1-2, with TRBD1 matching over 10 bases. The germline V gene has CDR1 SGHRS and CDR2 YFSETQ. This CDR3 comprises 14 residues. The trim removed 5 bases at V and 4 bases at J, leaving 5 bases unmatched. The CDR3 DNA is TGCGCCAGCAGGCCGGGACAGGGGTTCTATGGCTACACCTTC. Its translation is CASRPGQGFYGYTF. The full variable domain, its missing parts supplied by reference TRBV5-1 and TRBJ1-2, is KAGVTQTPRYLIKTRGQQVTLSCSPISGHRSVSWYQQTPGQGLQFLFEYFSETQRNKGNFPGRFSGRQFSNSRSEMNVSTLELGDSALYLCASRPGQGFYGYTFGSGTRLTVV.

The CDR3 loop reads CASSLGTGSNEKLFF. As DNA, the CDR3 is TGCGCCAGCAGCTTAGGGACAGGGTCAAATGAAAAACTGTTTTTT. The chain is built from TRBV5-1 and TRBJ1-4, with 9 bases matching TRBD1. Germline values: CDR1 SGHRS, CDR2 YFSETQ. This CDR3 comprises 15 residues. After removal of 2 bases from V and 5 bases from J, the junction contained 4 bases not matched to a gene.

This chain links TRBV7-2 with TRBJ2-3; D is uncertain. V was shortened by 1 base and J by 4 bases, with 12 bases between the two germline ends. The CDR3 sequence is 15 residues long. Germline V gene sequence: CDR1 SGHTA, CDR2 FQGNSA. The CDR3 DNA reads as TGTGCCAGCAGCTTAGGCCTCGTTTGGTCAGATACGCAGTATTTT. It translates to CASSLGLVWSDTQYF.

The chain carries TRBV4-2 and TRBJ2-5; D may be TRBD1 (6 bases). The ends were cut back, 0 bases at V and 5 bases at J, with 13 bases in the middle. CDR3 length equals 15 residues. Per the germline V gene, CDR1 is LGHNA and CDR2 is YNFKEQ. CDR3 nucleotides: TGTGCCAGCAGCCAAGATATTTCGCAGGGGGAGACCCAGTACTTC. Translated: CASSQDISQGETQYF.

The V and J genes are TRBV28 and TRBJ2-7; the D is unclear. The CDR3 contains 12 residues. Germline CDR1 reads MDHEN; CDR2 reads SYDVKM. V lost 3 bases and J lost 4, with 7 bases in between. The CDR3 spells CASSLRQYEQYF. The CDR3 coding sequence is TGTGCCAGCAGTTTGAGGCAGTACGAGCAGTACTTC.

The chain has TRBV28 and TRBJ2-3; D may be TRBD2 (6 bases). Germline V gene sequence: CDR1 MDHEN, CDR2 SYDVKM. V lost 3 bases, J lost 5 bases, and 15 bases lay in between. CDR3 length equals 15 residues. The CDR3 DNA reads as TGTGCCAGCAGTTTTATGGAGGCCGGGGGAGATACGCAGTATTTT. Amino acid sequence: CASSFMEAGGDTQYF.

The chain joins TRBV28 to TRBJ2-7; tentative D call: TRBD1 (6 bases). Germline V CDR1 and CDR2: MDHEN, SYDVKM. Trimming removed 6 bases at V and 0 bases at J, with 15 bases between. The CDR3 length is 15 residues. The CDR3 sequence: CASRKRRGISYEQYF. CDR3 nucleotides: TGTGCCAGCAGAAAGAGAAGGGGGATCTCCTACGAGCAGTACTTC.

The genes are TRBV6-1 and TRBJ2-2; D call uncertain. Germline V lookup: CDR1 MNHNS, CDR2 SASEGT. CDR3 length: 11 residues. V lost 9 bases and J 6 bases, leaving 8 bases between the germline ends. CDR3 loop: CASRTPGELFF. The CDR3 DNA reads TGTGCCAGTCGGACCCCCGGGGAGCTGTTTTTT.

The chain recombines TRBV2 with TRBJ2-7, with a possible D match to TRBD1 (5 bases). Trimming removed 3 bases at V and 5 bases at J, with 8 bases between. Germline values: CDR1 SNHLY, CDR2 FYNNEI. CDR3 length: 12 amino acids. DNA of the CDR3: TGTGCCAGCAGTGATCCCAGGGACGAGCAGTACTTC. Its protein is CASSDPRDEQYF.

This rearrangement joins TRBV5-1 to TRBJ2-2, with D perhaps matching TRBD2 (5 bases). Trimming took 3 bases from V and 0 from J, leaving 12 bases between them. The CDR3 is 16 residues long. Germline V lookup: CDR1 SGHRS, CDR2 YFSETQ. The CDR3: CASSSRAVPNTGELFF. The CDR3 region has the DNA TGCGCCAGCAGCTCTAGAGCGGTCCCGAACACCGGGGAGCTGTTTTTT.

The gene calls are TRBV7-9 and TRBJ1-3; no definite D call. The V gene lost 5 bases and the J gene lost 0 bases, with 20 bases spanning the gap. CDR3 size: 18 residues. Germline-derived CDR1 and CDR2 are SEHNR and FQNEAQ (reference sequence). CDR3 sequence reads: CASSAARSRLRSGNTIYF. For the CDR3, the DNA is TGTGCCAGCAGCGCCGCACGCTCCAGGCTTCGCTCTGGAAACACCATATATTTT.

The rearrangement uses TRBV14 and TRBJ1-2; 8 bases fit TRBD1. Looked up from germline, CDR1 is SGHDN and CDR2 is FVKESK. This CDR3 contains 15 residues. Trimming removed 1 base from V and 5 bases from J; junction bases left unmatched: 6. The CDR3 DNA reads as TGTGCCAGCAGCCAAGCGGGACAGGCTTTGTATGGCTACACCTTC. Its protein product is CASSQAGQALYGYTF.

This rearrangement joins TRBV2 to TRBJ2-1, with TRBD1 matching over 7 bases. V dropped 11 bases and J dropped 7; count of bases not matched to a gene: 11. Germline assignment: CDR1 SNHLY and CDR2 FYNNEI. CDR3 length: 13 residues. CDR3 DNA sequence: TGTGCCGGCCTGACAGGGTTCGATAATGAGCAGTTCTTC. It codes for CAGLTGFDNEQFF. The variable domain in full, completed from reference TRBV2 and TRBJ2-1, reads EPEVTQTPSHQVTQMGQEVILRCVPISNHLYFYWYRQILGQKVEFLVSFYNNEISEKSEIFDDQFSVERPDGSNFTLKIRSTKLEDSAMYFCAGLTGFDNEQFFGPGTRLTVL.

This chain links TRBV16 with TRBJ2-1; 7 bases map to TRBD1. Germline values: CDR1 KGHSY, CDR2 FQNENV. The V gene end was trimmed by 4 bases and the J gene end by 5 bases; junction bases not matched to a gene: 17. There are 18 residues in the CDR3. The CDR3 reads CASSRQISIGGSDNEQFF. As DNA, the CDR3 is TGTGCCAGCAGCCGCCAAATCAGTATAGGGGGCTCAGACAATGAGCAGTTCTTC. Based on the CDR3 plus reference TRBV16 and TRBJ2-1, the full variable domain is GEEVAQTPKHLVRGEGQKAKLYCAPIKGHSYVFWYQQVLKNEFKFLISFQNENVFDETGMPKERFSAKCLPNSPCSLEIQATKLEDSAVYFCASSRQISIGGSDNEQFFGPGTRLTVL.

V gene TRBV11-2 combines with J gene TRBJ2-2; TRBD1 might be the D (6 bases). Germline assignment: CDR1 SGHAT and CDR2 FQNNGV. V shed 6 bases and J shed 4 bases, with 27 bases lying between them. The CDR3 runs to 19 residues. CDR3 sequence (DNA): TGTGCCAGCAGACGGGTCATATTCCGGGACAAGGGTTTCACCGGGGAGCTGTTTTTT. Translated, it gives CASRRVIFRDKGFTGELFF.

The chain couples TRBV6-5 to TRBJ1-3, with D maybe TRBD1 (6 bases). Germline V CDR1 and CDR2: MNHEY, SVGAGI. The CDR3 has 13 residues. The CDR3 region has the DNA TGTGCGAGTTCGGGGGCGTATGGAAACACCATATATTTT. The encoded protein is CASSGAYGNTIYF.

The chain combines TRBV7-8 with TRBJ2-7; a possible D gene is TRBD1 (7 bases). The germline CDR1 and CDR2 sequences are SGHVS and FQNEAQ. The V gene lost 5 bases and the J gene lost 2 bases, with 16 bases spanning the gap. This CDR3 comprises 15 residues. The CDR3 bases are TGTGCCAGCAGCCCCGGGGCAGGGGGGACCTACGAGCAGTACTTC. This codes for CASSPGAGGTYEQYF.

This clone showed up just a few times. The chain is built from TRBV5-4 and TRBJ2-3, with D perhaps TRBD1 (6 bases). The germline V and J ends were trimmed by 4 bases and 5 bases, with 20 bases remaining between them. The CDR3 sequence is 16 residues long. Germline V gene data show CDR1 as SGHNT and CDR2 as YYREEE (reference sequence). CDR3 sequence: CASSTDRQATGDTQYF. The CDR3 nucleotides are TGTGCCAGCAGCACTGACCGACAGGCCACAGGAGATACGCAGTATTTT.

This chain links TRBV6-5 with TRBJ2-5; D gene ambiguous. The V gene's germline CDR1 is MNHEY and CDR2 SVGAGI. CDR3 length: 15 residues. V was trimmed by 5 bases and J by 0 bases, leaving 13 bases between them. The CDR3 bases are TGTGCCAGCAGTCAGTTAAGTCTGTACCAAGAGACCCAGTACTTC. Residues: CASSQLSLYQETQYF.

The chain is built from TRBV20-1 and TRBJ1-2; D unclear. The germline V gene has CDR1 DFQATT and CDR2 SNEGSKA (reference sequence). Trimming took 7 bases from V and 2 from J, leaving 8 bases between them. The CDR3 contains 11 residues. DNA for the CDR3: TGCAGTGTGAACCGAAACTATGGCTACACCTTC. Protein product: CSVNRNYGYTF.

This chain links TRBV14 with TRBJ2-5; the D is unclear. Germline CDR1 and CDR2: SGHDN and FVKESK. This CDR3 has 14 amino acids. Deletions cut 1 base from V and 0 bases from J, with 6 bases between. The CDR3 nucleotides are TGTGCCAGCAGCCAAGGGGCCAACCAAGAGACCCAGTACTTC. It encodes CASSQGANQETQYF.